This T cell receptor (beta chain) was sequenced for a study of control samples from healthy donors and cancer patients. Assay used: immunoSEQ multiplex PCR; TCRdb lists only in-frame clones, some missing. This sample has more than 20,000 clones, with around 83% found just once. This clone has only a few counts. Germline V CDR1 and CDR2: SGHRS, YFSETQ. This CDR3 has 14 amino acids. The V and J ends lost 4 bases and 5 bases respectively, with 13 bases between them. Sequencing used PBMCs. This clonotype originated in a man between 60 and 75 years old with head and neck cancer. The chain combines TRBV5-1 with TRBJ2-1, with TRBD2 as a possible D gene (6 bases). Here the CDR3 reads CASSPAAGHNEQFF. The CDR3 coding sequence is TGCGCCAGCAGCCCGGCGGCGGGACACAATGAGCAGTTCTTC. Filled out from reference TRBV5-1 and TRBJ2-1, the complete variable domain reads KAGVTQTPRYLIKTRGQQVTLSCSPISGHRSVSWYQQTPGQGLQFLFEYFSETQRNKGNFPGRFSGRQFSNSRSEMNVSTLELGDSALYLCASSPAAGHNEQFFGPGTRLTVL.